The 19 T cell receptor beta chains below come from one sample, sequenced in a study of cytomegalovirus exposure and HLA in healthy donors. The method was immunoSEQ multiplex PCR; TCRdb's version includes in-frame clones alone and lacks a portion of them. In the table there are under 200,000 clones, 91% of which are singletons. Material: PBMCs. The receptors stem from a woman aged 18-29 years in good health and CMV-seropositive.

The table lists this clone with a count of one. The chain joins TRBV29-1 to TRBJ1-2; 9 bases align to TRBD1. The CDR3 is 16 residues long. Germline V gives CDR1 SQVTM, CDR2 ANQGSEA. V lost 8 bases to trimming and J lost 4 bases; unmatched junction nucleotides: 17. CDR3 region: CSTQDGGTGIGYGYTF. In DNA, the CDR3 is TGCAGCACCCAAGACGGGGGGACAGGGATCGGCTATGGCTACACCTTC.

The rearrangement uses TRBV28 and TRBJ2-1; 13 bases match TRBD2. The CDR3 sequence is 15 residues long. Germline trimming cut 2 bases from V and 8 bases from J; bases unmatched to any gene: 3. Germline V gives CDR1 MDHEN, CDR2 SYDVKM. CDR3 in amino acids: CASSLVTSGRDEQFF. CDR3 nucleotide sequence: TGTGCCAGCAGTTTAGTTACTAGCGGGAGGGATGAGCAGTTCTTC.

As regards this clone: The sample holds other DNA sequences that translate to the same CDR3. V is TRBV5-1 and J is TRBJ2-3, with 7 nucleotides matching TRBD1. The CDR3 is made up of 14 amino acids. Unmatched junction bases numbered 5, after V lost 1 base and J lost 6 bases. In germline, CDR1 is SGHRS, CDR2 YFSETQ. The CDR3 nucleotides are TGCGCCAGCAGCTTGAGACAGGGTACCGATACGCAGTATTTT. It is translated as CASSLRQGTDTQYF.

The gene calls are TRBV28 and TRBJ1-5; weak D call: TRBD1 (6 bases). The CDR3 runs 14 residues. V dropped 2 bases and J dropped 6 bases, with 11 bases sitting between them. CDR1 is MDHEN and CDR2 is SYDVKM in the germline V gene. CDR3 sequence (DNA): TGTGCCAGCAGTTTACTCAGGGGTGGTCAGCCCCAGCATTTT. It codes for CASSLLRGGQPQHF.

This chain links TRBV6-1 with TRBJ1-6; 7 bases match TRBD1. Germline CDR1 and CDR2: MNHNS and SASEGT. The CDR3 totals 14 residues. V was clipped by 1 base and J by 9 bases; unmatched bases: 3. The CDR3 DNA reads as TGTGCCAGCAGTGAAGGGACAGGTTTTTCACCCCTCCACTTT. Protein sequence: CASSEGTGFSPLHF.

For the CDR3, the DNA is TGTGCCAGCAGCCGGACCCCGGGAGGGTCTGGAAACACCATATATTTT. It codes for CASSRTPGGSGNTIYF. This chain uses TRBV28 with TRBJ1-3; D uncertain. Germline values: CDR1 MDHEN, CDR2 SYDVKM. This CDR3 contains 16 residues. Trimming cost V 6 bases and J 1 base, with 16 bases left between them.

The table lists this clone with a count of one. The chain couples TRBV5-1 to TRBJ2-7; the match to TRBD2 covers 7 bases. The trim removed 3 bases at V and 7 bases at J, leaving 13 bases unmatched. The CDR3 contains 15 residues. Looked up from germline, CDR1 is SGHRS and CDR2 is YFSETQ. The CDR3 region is CASSSLAANHLEQYF. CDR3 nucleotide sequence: TGCGCCAGCAGCTCTCTAGCGGCCAATCACCTAGAGCAGTACTTC. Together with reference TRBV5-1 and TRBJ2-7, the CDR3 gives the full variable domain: KAGVTQTPRYLIKTRGQQVTLSCSPISGHRSVSWYQQTPGQGLQFLFEYFSETQRNKGNFPGRFSGRQFSNSRSEMNVSTLELGDSALYLCASSSLAANHLEQYFGPGTRLTVT.

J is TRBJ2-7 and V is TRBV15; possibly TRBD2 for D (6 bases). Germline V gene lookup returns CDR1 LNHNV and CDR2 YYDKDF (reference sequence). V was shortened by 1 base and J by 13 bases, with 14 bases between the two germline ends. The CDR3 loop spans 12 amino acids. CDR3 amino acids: CATSRGGGTPYF. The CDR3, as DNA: TGTGCCACCAGCAGAGGAGGCGGGACCCCATACTTC. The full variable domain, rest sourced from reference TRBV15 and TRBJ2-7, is DAMVIQNPRYQVTQFGKPVTLSCSQTLNHNVMYWYQQKSSQAPKLLFHYYDKDFNNEADTPDNFQSRRPNTSFCFLDIRSPGLGDTAMYLCATSRGGGTPYFGPGTRLTVT.

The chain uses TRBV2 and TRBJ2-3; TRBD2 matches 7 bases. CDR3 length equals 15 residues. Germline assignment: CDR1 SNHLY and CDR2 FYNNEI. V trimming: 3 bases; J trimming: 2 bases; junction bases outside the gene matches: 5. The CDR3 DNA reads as TGTGCCAGCAGTGAGACTCTAGCGGACACAGATACGCAGTATTTT. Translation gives CASSETLADTDTQYF.

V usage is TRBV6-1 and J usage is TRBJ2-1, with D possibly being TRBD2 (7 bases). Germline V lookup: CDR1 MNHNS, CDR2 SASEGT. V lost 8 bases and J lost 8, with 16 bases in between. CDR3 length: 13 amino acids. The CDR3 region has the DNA TGTGCCAGCCGTCTAGGGGGGGCATATGAGCAGTTCTTC. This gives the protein CASRLGGAYEQFF.

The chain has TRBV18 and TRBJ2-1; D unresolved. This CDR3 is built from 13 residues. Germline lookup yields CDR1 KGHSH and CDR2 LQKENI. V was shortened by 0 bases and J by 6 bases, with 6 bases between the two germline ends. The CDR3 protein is CASSPPASNEQFF. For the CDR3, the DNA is TGTGCCAGCTCACCACCGGCCTCCAATGAGCAGTTCTTC.

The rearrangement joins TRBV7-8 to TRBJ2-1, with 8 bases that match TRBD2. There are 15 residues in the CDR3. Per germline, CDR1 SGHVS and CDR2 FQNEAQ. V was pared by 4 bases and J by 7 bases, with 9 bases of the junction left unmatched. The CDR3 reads CASSYPGGLRNEQFF. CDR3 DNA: TGTGCCAGCAGCTATCCGGGAGGGCTCAGGAATGAGCAGTTCTTC.

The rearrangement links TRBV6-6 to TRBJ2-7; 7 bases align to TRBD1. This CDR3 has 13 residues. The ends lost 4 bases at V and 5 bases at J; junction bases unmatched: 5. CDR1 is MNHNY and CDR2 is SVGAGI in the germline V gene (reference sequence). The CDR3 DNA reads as TGTGCCAGCAGTTTGGTACAGGGGAACGAGCAGTACTTC. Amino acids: CASSLVQGNEQYF.

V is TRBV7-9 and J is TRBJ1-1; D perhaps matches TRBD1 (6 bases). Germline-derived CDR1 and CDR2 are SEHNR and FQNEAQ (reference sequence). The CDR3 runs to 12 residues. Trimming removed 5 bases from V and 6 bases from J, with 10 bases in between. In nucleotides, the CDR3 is TGTGCCAGCAGCGCGGACAGAGCTGAAGCTTTCTTT. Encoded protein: CASSADRAEAFF. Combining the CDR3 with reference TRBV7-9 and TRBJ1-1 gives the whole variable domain DTGVSQNPRHKITKRGQNVTFRCDPISEHNRLYWYRQTLGQGPEFLTYFQNEAQLEKSRLLSDRFSAERPKGSFSTLEIQRTEQGDSAMYLCASSADRAEAFFGQGTRLTVV.

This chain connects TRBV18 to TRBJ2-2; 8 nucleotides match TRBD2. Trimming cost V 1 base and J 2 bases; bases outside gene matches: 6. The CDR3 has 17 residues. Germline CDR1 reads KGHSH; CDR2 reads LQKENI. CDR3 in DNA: TGTGCCAGCTCACCACAAGCTAGCGGGCTTAACACCGGGGAGCTGTTTTTT. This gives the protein CASSPQASGLNTGELFF.

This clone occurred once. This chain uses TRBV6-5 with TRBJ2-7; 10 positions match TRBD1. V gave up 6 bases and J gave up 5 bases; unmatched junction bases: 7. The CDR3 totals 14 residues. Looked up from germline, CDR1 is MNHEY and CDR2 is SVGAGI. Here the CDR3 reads CASRSDRGADEQYF. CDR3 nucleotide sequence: TGTGCCAGCAGATCGGACAGGGGGGCGGACGAGCAGTACTTC.

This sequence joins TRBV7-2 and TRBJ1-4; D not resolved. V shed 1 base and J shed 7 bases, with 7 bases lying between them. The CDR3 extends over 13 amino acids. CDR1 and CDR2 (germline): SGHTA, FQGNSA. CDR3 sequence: CASSLEQSEKLFF. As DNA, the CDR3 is TGTGCCAGCAGCTTAGAACAAAGTGAAAAACTGTTTTTT.

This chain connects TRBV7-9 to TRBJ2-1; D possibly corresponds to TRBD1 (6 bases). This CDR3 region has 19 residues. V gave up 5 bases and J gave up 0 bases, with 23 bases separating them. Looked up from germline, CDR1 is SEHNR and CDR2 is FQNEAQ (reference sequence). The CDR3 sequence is CASSPHSDRWGLSYNEQFF. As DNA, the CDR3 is TGTGCCAGCAGCCCCCATTCTGACAGGTGGGGGCTCTCCTACAATGAGCAGTTCTTC.

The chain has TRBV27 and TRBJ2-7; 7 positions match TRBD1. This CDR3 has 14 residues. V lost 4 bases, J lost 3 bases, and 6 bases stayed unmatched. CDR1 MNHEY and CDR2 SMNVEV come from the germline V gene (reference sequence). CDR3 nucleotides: TGTGCCAGCAGTTCCCGGACAGGAAGCTACGAGCAGTACTTC. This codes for CASSSRTGSYEQYF.